A single sample gave rise to the 10 T cell receptor beta chains below, sequenced in a study of blood T cells in healthy people across ages. Using a J-beta primer mix together with a sample-barcoded 5' primer, a second PCR was run for roughly 7 to 12 cycles. TCRdb re-analysed the 5' RACE reads in MiXCR, keeping a single row per CDR3 protein. The sample has fewer than 650,000 distinct CDR3 sequences, roughly a quarter seen once; the top ten hold 3% to 4.5%. The same data also went into a second study, on T cells of mothers and their children.

Sequencing used blood. The receptors were sampled from a boy aged 2-9 years in good health.

This sequence joins TRBV27 and TRBJ2-7; tentative D call: TRBD2 (6 bases). The J call could be wrong; TRBJ2-5 is a better fit for the DNA end. The germline V gene has CDR1 MNHEY and CDR2 SMNVEV (reference sequence). CDR3 length: 15 amino acids. In DNA form, the CDR3 reads TGTGCCAGCGGAGGCGGGGCGGTGGGAGAAGAGACCCAGTACTTC. Translated, it gives CASGGGAVGEETQYF.

The chain links TRBV12-3 or TRBV12-4 to TRBJ1-4; D is unresolved. V shed 6 bases and J shed 5 bases, with 19 bases lying between them. CDR3 size: 16 residues. CDR3: CASRTEGKGRNEKLFF. The CDR3 DNA sequence: TGTGCCAGCAGAACAGAGGGAAAGGGAAGGAATGAAAAACTGTTTTTT.

CDR3 in amino acids: CASSLIGGASTDTQYF. In nucleotides, the CDR3 is TGTGCCAGCAGCTTAATCGGGGGGGCTAGCACAGATACGCAGTATTTT. V and J are TRBV11-2 and TRBJ2-3, with 8 nucleotides matching TRBD2. This CDR3 contains 16 residues. The V segment lost 2 bases and the J segment 0 bases; nucleotides outside the gene matches: 4. Germline V gene lookup returns CDR1 SGHAT and CDR2 FQNNGV.

The V gene is TRBV7-2, the J gene TRBJ2-7; 9 bases align to TRBD1. V was pared by 1 base and J by 5 bases, with 0 bases of the junction left unmatched. The CDR3 extends over 13 amino acids. Germline V gene lookup returns CDR1 SGHTA and CDR2 FQGNSA. In DNA form, the CDR3 reads TGTGCCAGCAGCTTAGGACAGGGGGACGAGCAGTACTTC. Translating gives CASSLGQGDEQYF.

This clonotype was seen at least ten times. The chain carries TRBV20-1 and TRBJ2-3; no clear D gene. The CDR3 totals 14 residues. The V and J ends lost 5 bases and 2 bases respectively, with 14 bases between them. Germline-derived CDR1 and CDR2 are DFQATT and SNEGSKA (reference sequence). The chain's CDR3 is CSAPPRPLTDTQYF. The CDR3 bases are TGCAGTGCTCCCCCCCGACCCCTCACAGATACGCAGTATTTT.

The CDR3 region is CASSSRTRLGGTVYNEQFF. The CDR3 DNA sequence: TGTGCCAGCAGCTCTCGGACTAGGCTGGGGGGCACCGTCTACAATGAGCAGTTCTTC. This chain links TRBV13 with TRBJ2-1; possibly TRBD2 for D (7 bases). V was shortened by 4 bases and J by 3 bases, with 25 bases between the two germline ends. The CDR3 sequence is 19 residues long. From germline, CDR1 is PRHDT and CDR2 FYEKMQ (reference sequence).

In its sample, this clonotype was seen many times. The chain couples TRBV21-1 to TRBJ2-1; the table's D call, TRBD2, has no DNA check behind it. TRBV21-1 is recorded as a pseudogene. The CDR3 has 14 residues. For the CDR3, the DNA is TGTGCCAGCAGCAAACTAGCGGGAGGCAATGAGCAGTTCTTC. Its protein product is CASSKLAGGNEQFF.

This chain connects TRBV20-1 to TRBJ2-2; D uncertain. Germline V gene data show CDR1 as DFQATT and CDR2 as SNEGSKA (reference sequence). The CDR3 runs 11 residues. Deletions cut 5 bases from V and 7 bases from J, with 8 bases between. CDR3 in DNA: TGCAGTGCTTGGGTTGTCGGGGAGCTGTTTTTT. This translates into CSAWVVGELFF.

This clonotype was detected a few times. V and J are TRBV10-3 and TRBJ2-1; D possibly corresponds to TRBD1 (7 bases). Germline V gene data show CDR1 as ENHRY and CDR2 as SYGVKD. The CDR3 loop spans 15 amino acids. V was trimmed by 2 bases and J by 4 bases, leaving 12 bases between them. CDR3 coding DNA: TGTGCCATCAGTGAGACGCAGGGGGGATACAATGAGCAGTTCTTC. This translates into CAISETQGGYNEQFF.

This clonotype turned up a few times. A junction boundary mismatches the germline segment, possibly from a read error. The chain joins TRBV7-7 to TRBJ2-5, with D possibly being TRBD1 (6 bases). CDR1 SSHAT and CDR2 FNYEAQ come from the germline V gene (reference sequence). The CDR3 is 15 amino acids. The CDR3 sequence is CASSFGTGTVETQYF. In DNA form, the CDR3 reads TGTGCTAGCAGCTTTGGTACAGGGACGGTGGAGACCCAGTACTTC.